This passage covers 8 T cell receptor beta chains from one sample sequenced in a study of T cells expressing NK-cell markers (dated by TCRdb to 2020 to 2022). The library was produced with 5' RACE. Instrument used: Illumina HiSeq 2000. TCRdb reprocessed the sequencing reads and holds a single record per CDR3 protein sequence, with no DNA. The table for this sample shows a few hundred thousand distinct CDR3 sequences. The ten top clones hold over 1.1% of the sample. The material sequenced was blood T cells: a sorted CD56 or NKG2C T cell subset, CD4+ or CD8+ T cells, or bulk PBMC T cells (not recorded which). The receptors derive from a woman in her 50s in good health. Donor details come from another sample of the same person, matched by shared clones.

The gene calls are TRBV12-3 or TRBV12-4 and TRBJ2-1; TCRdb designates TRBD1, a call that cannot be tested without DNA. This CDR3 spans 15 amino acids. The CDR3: CASSTHNRNRVEQFF.

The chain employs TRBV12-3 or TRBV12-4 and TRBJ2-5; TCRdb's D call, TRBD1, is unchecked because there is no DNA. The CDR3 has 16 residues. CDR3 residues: CASSLGDRGRGRVQYF.

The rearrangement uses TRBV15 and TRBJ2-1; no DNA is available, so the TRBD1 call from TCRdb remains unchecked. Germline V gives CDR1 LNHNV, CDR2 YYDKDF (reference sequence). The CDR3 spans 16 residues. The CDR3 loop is CATSRDPAWTGSEQFF.

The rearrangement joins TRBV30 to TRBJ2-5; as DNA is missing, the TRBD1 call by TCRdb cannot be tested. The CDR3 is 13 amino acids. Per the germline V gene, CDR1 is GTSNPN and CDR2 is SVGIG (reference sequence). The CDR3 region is CAWSGTDQETQYF.

The CDR3 loop is CASSLPGRPLSGANVLTF. V is TRBV28 and J is TRBJ2-6; absent DNA, TCRdb's TRBD2 call cannot be checked. Per germline, CDR1 MDHEN and CDR2 SYDVKM. This CDR3 region has 18 residues.

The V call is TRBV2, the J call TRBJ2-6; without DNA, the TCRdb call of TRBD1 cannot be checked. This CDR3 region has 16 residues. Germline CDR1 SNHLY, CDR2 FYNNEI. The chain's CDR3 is CASYGQGAAGANVLTF.

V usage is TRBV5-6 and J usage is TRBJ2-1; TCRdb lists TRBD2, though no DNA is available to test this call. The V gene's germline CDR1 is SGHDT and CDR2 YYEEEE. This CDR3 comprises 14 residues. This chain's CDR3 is CASSSAGGPNEQFF.

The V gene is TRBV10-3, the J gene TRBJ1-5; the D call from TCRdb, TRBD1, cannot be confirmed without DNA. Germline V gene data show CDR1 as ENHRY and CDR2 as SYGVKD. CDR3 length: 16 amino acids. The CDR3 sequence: CAISEAGGYSNQPQHF.